This T cell receptor beta chain was sequenced for a study of T cell repertoires in ileal Crohn's disease (dated by TCRdb to 2018 to 2020). In the study overall: Median disease duration was roughly eight years, and roughly 35% of patients were identified as active smokers at the time of surgery. All patients had surgery for a complication: stricturing disease in about 60% and penetrating disease in 39%. Roughly half of the patients were given postoperative therapy, with some 10 receiving thiopurines and about 19 receiving anti-TNF agents. A prospective multicentre cohort supplied the 45 to 60 Crohn's disease patients whose TCR repertoires were analysed. The study ran alongside a multicentre cohort designed to identify predictors of early endoscopic recurrence after ileocolonic resection. A Rutgeerts score higher than i0 was the definition used for endoscopic postoperative recurrence. A total of 170 or so mucosal samples from some 60 patients were sequenced, with samples obtained at several locations on the surgical specimen and at postoperative endoscopy. General study outcomes and caveats: Only a subgroup of patients, of unstated size, had mucosal CD4 and CD8 T cells sorted and sequenced. Compared with CD4 T cells, sorted CD8 T cells held more high-frequency clones, which suggests that the mucosal expansions were mostly CD8. Endoscopic recurrence was linked to a higher percentage of high-frequency clones at surgery, and recurrence occurred in every patient whose clonality exceeded 26.8% (18/57). A significantly higher proportion of clonal expansions was observed in active smokers at surgery than in non-smokers (roughly 24% vs 19%, p=0.02).

Adults with ileal or ileocolonic Crohn's disease for whom ileocolonic resection was indicated were considered eligible. Whole ileal mucosal biopsies were kept frozen at -80 degrees C prior to DNA extraction. Genomic DNA was extracted from frozen whole biopsies with a TRizol-based method and quantified on a NanoDrop 2000 spectrophotometer. In regard to this clone: The target of this receptor is not known. Per-base quality was not reported, and no clone a single base away is much larger than it.

Looking up the germline V gene yields CDR1 SGDLS and CDR2 YYNGEE. From the cysteine through the phenylalanine, the CDR3 covers 15 amino acids. This entry keeps only the CDR3 DNA: 45 bases, framed from base 1. V gives up 5 bases and J gives up 0 bases, and the segment between their germline ends measures 15 bases. For commercial TCRB immunosequencing, about 500 nanograms of biopsy DNA were submitted for each sample. Adaptive Biotechnology amplified the CDR3 regions from genomic DNA with a two-step multiplex PCR designed to control amplification bias. In the first PCR, primers covered every V and J gene segment, and in the second PCR, barcodes and Illumina adapters were added. CDR3 libraries were sequenced on an Illumina instrument. As for how the authors treated the data: Vendor-provided pipelines were combined with custom analysis of raw data in R/Bioconductor under R version 3.3.0. Clonality, ranging from 0 to 1, was calculated as the inverse of the normalised Shannon entropy of all productive clones. High-frequency clones were defined as the share of the repertoire taken up by the top 100 clones, keeping only clones that passed a 95% confidence test. Repertoire diversity was measured with the Simpson index, and overlap between samples was measured with the Morisita-Horn index. The clones in this table, taken by TCRdb from immuneACCESS, are in-frame only. Not every clone is retained; where verified, under half of the shortfall comes from an unresolved V gene, and the cause of the rest is unknown. V, J and clone size derive from that table, while D and trimming were established from the DNA sequence. This sample lists about 15,000 clones; about 90% were detected once. The leading ten clones occupy roughly 5.4% of the sample.

The TCR originated in an adult with Crohn's disease. This chain is built from TRBV9 and TRBJ2-7; the D gene is perhaps TRBD1, from 6 matching bases. Specimen: ileal tissue. The DNA reads TGTGCCAGCAGTGAAGGGGACATGAGCTCCTACGAGCAGTACTTC. Its protein reads: CASSEGDMSSYEQYF.